At least ten counts were recorded for the clone carrying this T cell receptor beta chain. Its specificity is unknown. V lost 6 bases and J lost 4, with 19 bases in between. The germline V gene encodes CDR1 DFQATT and CDR2 SNEGSKA (reference sequence). This CDR3 contains 15 residues. The data were taken from a study of tumor and adjacent non-tumor tissue in lung cancer. The template was RNA from unsorted bulk tissue. Chemotherapy-naive patients with new lung cancer underwent thoracic surgery in China, August–late 2014. Whole-study results and caveats: TCR diversity was significantly greater in tumor than normal lung tissue. Higher tumor TCR diversity was associated with shorter survival.

A modified ARM-PCR protocol with three rounds of nested PCR amplified TCRbeta. TCRdb ran MiXCR on the multiplex PCR reads and lists one entry per CDR3 protein. The sample holds roughly 93,000 distinct CDR3 sequences, about 67% seen once. The chain is built from TRBV20-1 and TRBJ1-3, with D maybe TRBD1 (6 bases). The sequencing sample was made of lung tumor tissue. This TCR came from a man aged 55 to 70 with non-small cell lung cancer. CDR3 region: CSATQGTLGGNTIYF. For the CDR3, the DNA is TGCAGTGCAACCCAGGGGACGCTCGGAGGAAACACCATATATTTT.